This TCR beta chain was retrieved from a study of blood T cell repertoires in COVID-19. On the study more broadly: Material from acute and convalescent COVID-19 was sourced from the United States, Italy and Spain.

Some clones are missing from TCRdb's copy, which holds only in-frame ones; the method was immunoSEQ multiplex PCR. The data contain 95,000 to 110,000 clones, about 90% of them singletons. CDR3 length: 14 amino acids. Germline loops: CDR1 MNHEY, CDR2 SVGAGI. J lost 5 bases, V lost 4 bases, and 2 bases had no gene match. Sequenced material: peripheral blood. This receptor was taken from a woman aged 55-75 years with acute or convalescent COVID-19. This rearrangement joins TRBV6-5 to TRBJ2-1, with TRBD1 matching 10 bases. The DNA of the CDR3 is TGTGCCAGCAGTTTGGGACAGGGGAACAATGAGCAGTTCTTC. Its translation is CASSLGQGNNEQFF.